This entry lists 28 T cell receptor beta chains sequenced from one sample in a study of blood T cells in healthy people across ages. With a J-beta primer mix and a sample-barcoded 5' primer, a second PCR ran about 6 to 11 cycles. TCRdb analysed the 5' RACE reads with MiXCR anew, one entry per CDR3 protein. The sample includes about 1.5 million distinct CDR3 sequences, 42% seen only once; the top ten take 4%. The sample was blood. These receptors originate from a woman under 30 in good health.

V and J are TRBV27 and TRBJ2-1; 11 bases match TRBD2. This CDR3 comprises 14 residues. Germline V gene lookup returns CDR1 MNHEY and CDR2 SMNVEV (reference sequence). V shed 2 bases, J shed 10 bases, and the junction held 4 bases outside the gene matches. For the CDR3, the DNA is TGTGCCAGCAGTTTACTAGCGGGAGGCCGGGAGCAGTTCTTC. Translating gives CASSLLAGGREQFF.

As to this clonotype: A read error may account for a junction end that differs from germline. The chain uses TRBV12-5 and TRBJ1-6; 8 nucleotides line up with TRBD1. CDR1 and CDR2 (germline): LGHNT, FRNRAP. The CDR3 contains 17 residues. CDR3 sequence reads: CASGLGQGSSYNLPLHF. The CDR3 nucleotides read TGTGCTAGTGGTTTGGGACAGGGGAGCTCCTATAATTTACCCCTCCACTTT.

The rearrangement uses TRBV4-3 and TRBJ2-1, with 7 bases matching TRBD2. The CDR3 runs to 15 residues. Germline V gives CDR1 LGHNA, CDR2 YSLEER. The J segment lost 8 bases and the V segment lost 0 bases, leaving 7 bases of the junction unmatched. The CDR3 DNA follows: TGCGCCAGCAGCCAAGATCGGATCGGGGGGTATGAGCAGTTCTTC. Protein product: CASSQDRIGGYEQFF.

This clonotype has a handful of counts. The CDR3 DNA reads as TGTGCCAGCAGCGTAACCAGGGGCTCAGCAGATACGCAGTATTTT. Its translation: CASSVTRGSADTQYF. The chain joins TRBV9 to TRBJ2-3; TRBD1 might be the D (6 bases). V lost 1 base and J lost 4, with 13 bases in between. Germline loops: CDR1 SGDLS, CDR2 YYNGEE. CDR3 length: 15 amino acids. The entire variable domain, with the rest obtained from reference TRBV9 and TRBJ2-3, is as follows: DSGVTQTPKHLITATGQRVTLRCSPRSGDLSVYWYQQSLDQGLQFLIQYYNGEERAKGNILERFSAQQFPDLHSELNLSSLELGDSALYFCASSVTRGSADTQYFGPGTRLTVL.

The V and J genes are TRBV20-1 and TRBJ2-5; TRBD2 aligns across 11 bases. This CDR3 spans 19 amino acids. In germline, CDR1 is DFQATT, CDR2 SNEGSKA (reference sequence). With 2 bases clipped from V and 2 bases from J, the junction kept 16 bases outside the gene matches. The CDR3 bases are TGCAGTGCTAGACCCGTAGACCGTTATAGCGGGAGGGTTCAAGAGACCCAGTACTTC. It yields the protein CSARPVDRYSGRVQETQYF.

This chain joins TRBV4-3 and TRBJ2-2; D is possibly TRBD1 (5 bases). The germline gives CDR1 LGHNA, CDR2 YSLEER. The V gene lost 3 bases and the J gene lost 6 bases, with 8 bases spanning the gap. The CDR3 runs to 13 residues. CDR3 loop: CASSHFRAGELFF. DNA of the CDR3: TGCGCCAGCAGCCACTTCAGGGCCGGGGAGCTGTTTTTT.

This clonotype has a handful of counts. The chain couples TRBV6-1 to TRBJ2-7; a possible D gene is TRBD1 (5 bases). Germline V gene sequence: CDR1 MNHNS, CDR2 SASEGT. The CDR3 is 14 residues long. Between the trimmed V and J ends, which lost 4 bases and 2 bases, there was a span of 12 bases. The CDR3 nucleotides read TGTGCCAGCAGTGTCGACAGCGTAACCTACGAGCAGTACTTC. Translating it yields CASSVDSVTYEQYF.

Ten or more counts support this clonotype. V usage is TRBV4-3 and J usage is TRBJ2-7, with 8 positions matching TRBD2. Germline V CDR1 and CDR2: LGHNA, YSLEER. This CDR3 is 20 amino acids long. Trimming cost V 2 bases and J 8 bases; bases outside gene matches: 26. The CDR3 nucleotides are TGCGCCAGCAGCCAAACGGCGGGCGGGGGGTCTACCCTACGAGTCTCTCAGCAGTACTTC. Translating gives CASSQTAGGGSTLRVSQQYF.

The rearrangement joins TRBV15 to TRBJ2-7; D perhaps matches TRBD1 (5 bases). V dropped 3 bases and J dropped 2 bases, with 11 bases sitting between them. The germline gives CDR1 LNHNV, CDR2 YYDKDF (reference sequence). This CDR3 has 14 amino acids. The CDR3 sequence is CATSSLDSPYEQYF. CDR3 sequence (DNA): TGTGCCACCAGCAGCTTAGACAGTCCCTACGAGCAGTACTTC. The variable domain in full, with the rest retrieved from reference TRBV15 and TRBJ2-7, is DAMVIQNPRYQVTQFGKPVTLSCSQTLNHNVMYWYQQKSSQAPKLLFHYYDKDFNNEADTPDNFQSRRPNTSFCFLDIRSPGLGDTAMYLCATSSLDSPYEQYFGPGTRLTVT.

V is TRBV5-1 and J is TRBJ2-3; TRBD1 agrees at 8 bases. The CDR3 extends over 16 amino acids. Germline loops: CDR1 SGHRS, CDR2 YFSETQ. The ends lost 0 bases at V and 0 bases at J; junction bases unmatched: 3. The CDR3 protein is CASSLDRGSSTDTQYF. In DNA form, the CDR3 reads TGCGCCAGCAGCTTGGACAGGGGGAGTAGCACAGATACGCAGTATTTT.

The chain joins TRBV6-2 or TRBV6-3 to TRBJ1-5; a possible D gene is TRBD1 (5 bases). Germline V CDR1 and CDR2: MNHEY, SVGEGT. Trimming pared 6 bases from V and 6 bases from J, leaving 18 bases between. The CDR3 covers 15 residues. The DNA of the CDR3 is TGTGCCAGCAGCACCGGGGACCGAAGAACTCAGCCCCAGCATTTT. Protein product: CASSTGDRRTQPQHF.

The J gene is TRBJ2-3, the V gene TRBV9; D is possibly TRBD1 (6 bases). There are 14 residues in the CDR3. The germline V and J ends were trimmed by 5 bases and 2 bases, with 12 bases remaining between them. Germline CDR1 reads SGDLS; CDR2 reads YYNGEE. CDR3: CASSRQDTTDTQYF. The CDR3, as DNA: TGTGCCAGCAGTAGACAGGACACCACAGATACGCAGTATTTT.

J is TRBJ2-2 and V is TRBV20-1; D not resolved. Germline assignment: CDR1 DFQATT and CDR2 SNEGSKA (reference sequence). The length of the CDR3 is 15 residues. V was trimmed by 0 bases and J by 3 bases, leaving 11 bases between them. The CDR3 reads CSARDFTNDTGELFF. The CDR3 DNA follows: TGCAGTGCTAGAGATTTTACCAATGACACCGGGGAGCTGTTTTTT.

CDR3 sequence: CASSVGDYYEQYF. The CDR3 coding sequence is TGTGCCAGCAGTGTTGGGGACTACTACGAGCAGTACTTC. The chain recombines TRBV2 with TRBJ2-7, with 7 nucleotides matching TRBD2. The germline gives CDR1 SNHLY, CDR2 FYNNEI. After removal of 4 bases from V and 3 bases from J, the junction contained 3 bases not matched to a gene. This CDR3 has 13 amino acids.

This sequence joins TRBV2 and TRBJ2-1; the match to TRBD1 covers 8 bases. This CDR3 has 13 amino acids. Germline CDR1 reads SNHLY; CDR2 reads FYNNEI. The J segment lost 6 bases and the V segment lost 8 bases, leaving 6 bases of the junction unmatched. This CDR3 is CASQGQGINEQFF. The CDR3 region has the DNA TGTGCCAGCCAAGGACAGGGTATCAATGAGCAGTTCTTC.

The chain combines TRBV4-3 with TRBJ2-2; possibly TRBD1 for D (6 bases). V was pared by 3 bases and J by 4 bases, with 18 bases between. The length of the CDR3 is 17 residues. Germline loops: CDR1 LGHNA, CDR2 YSLEER. The CDR3: CASSQPFTQGITGELFF. The CDR3 bases are TGCGCCAGCAGCCAGCCCTTTACCCAGGGGATCACCGGGGAGCTGTTTTTT.

This clonotype was observed once. Here the CDR3 reads CASSLGLAGYDTQYF. The CDR3 coding sequence is TGTGCCAGCAGCTTAGGACTAGCGGGATATGATACGCAGTATTTT. V usage is TRBV11-1 and J usage is TRBJ2-3; TRBD2 matches at 11 bases. Germline lookup yields CDR1 SGHAT and CDR2 FQDESV (reference sequence). This CDR3 has 15 amino acids. The V gene end was trimmed by 1 base and the J gene end by 6 bases; junction bases not matched to a gene: 3.

This chain uses TRBV5-1 with TRBJ2-7; unclear D gene. This CDR3 spans 14 amino acids. CDR1 and CDR2 from the germline V gene are SGHRS and YFSETQ. Trimming shortened V by 4 bases and J by 8 bases, and 19 bases separated the two germline ends. CDR3 sequence (DNA): TGCGCCAGCAGCCACCCTTTCCAGGCCAACAAGCAGTACTTC. This gives the protein CASSHPFQANKQYF. Based on the CDR3 plus reference TRBV5-1 and TRBJ2-7, the full variable domain is KAGVTQTPRYLIKTRGQQVTLSCSPISGHRSVSWYQQTPGQGLQFLFEYFSETQRNKGNFPGRFSGRQFSNSRSEMNVSTLELGDSALYLCASSHPFQANKQYFGPGTRLTVT.

This clonotype was seen a handful of times. This sequence joins TRBV28 and TRBJ2-1, with TRBD2 as a possible D gene (6 bases). Trimming removed 5 bases from V and 2 bases from J, with 22 bases in between. There are 18 residues in the CDR3. CDR1 is MDHEN, CDR2 SYDVKM, per germline. DNA of the CDR3: TGTGCCAGCAGTCCACCCCCCGAGGGCGGGAATGCCTACAATGAGCAGTTCTTC. It yields the protein CASSPPPEGGNAYNEQFF. Supplemented by reference TRBV28 and TRBJ2-1, the full variable domain reads DVKVTQSSRYLVKRTGEKVFLECVQDMDHENMFWYRQDPGLGLRLIYFSYDVKMKEKGDIPEGYSVSREKKERFSLILESASTNQTSMYLCASSPPPEGGNAYNEQFFGPGTRLTVL.

This sequence joins TRBV6-2 or TRBV6-3 and TRBJ2-2; D may be TRBD1 (6 bases). CDR1 is MNHEY and CDR2 is SVGEGT in the germline V gene. V was cut by 6 bases and J by 6 bases, with 14 bases left in between. The CDR3 consists of 14 residues. The CDR3 here is CASRDVNRAGELFF. DNA of the CDR3: TGTGCCAGCAGGGATGTTAACAGGGCCGGGGAGCTGTTTTTT.

The sample holds a few counts of this clonotype. V and J are TRBV5-1 and TRBJ1-2, with a tentative D call TRBD1 (6 bases). The CDR3 is 15 residues long. V was trimmed by 1 base and J by 6 bases, leaving 16 bases between them. Germline V gene sequence: CDR1 SGHRS, CDR2 YFSETQ. CDR3 nucleotides: TGCGCCAGCAGCTTGCGGCGGGGGGCGCCGAATGGCTACACCTTC. Translated: CASSLRRGAPNGYTF.

The chain has TRBV6-2 or TRBV6-3 and TRBJ2-3; tentative D call: TRBD1 (5 bases). Trimming pared 6 bases from V and 2 bases from J, leaving 18 bases between. CDR1 MNHEY and CDR2 SVGEGT come from the germline V gene. The CDR3 contains 16 residues. CDR3 nucleotide sequence: TGTGCCAGCAGCCGTCCAGGGTTGAGGTACACAGATACGCAGTATTTT. It yields the protein CASSRPGLRYTDTQYF.

The chain has TRBV6-2 or TRBV6-3 and TRBJ2-3; 8 nucleotides align to TRBD2. The junction had 4 bases not matched to a gene; V was cut back by 6 bases and J by 2 bases. CDR1 MNHEY and CDR2 SVGEGT come from the germline V gene. The CDR3 runs 14 residues. The CDR3 sequence: CASRAGADTDTQYF. Written as DNA, the CDR3 is TGTGCCAGCAGAGCGGGAGCGGACACAGATACGCAGTATTTT.

V usage is TRBV10-3 and J usage is TRBJ1-5; possible D gene TRBD1, 6 bases. Trimming removed 0 bases at V and 2 bases at J, with 11 bases between. The CDR3 spans 16 residues. CDR1 and CDR2 from the germline V gene are ENHRY and SYGVKD. The chain's CDR3 is CAISESTGLGNQPQHF. The CDR3 DNA reads as TGTGCCATCAGTGAGTCGACAGGTCTTGGCAATCAGCCCCAGCATTTT.

The chain uses TRBV19 and TRBJ2-2; D gene unclear. The germline gives CDR1 LNHDA, CDR2 SQIVND (reference sequence). The ends were cut back, 8 bases at V and 7 bases at J, with 11 bases in the middle. The CDR3 length is 12 residues. In DNA, the CDR3 is TGTGCCAGTCGTTCTAGGGTCGGGGAGCTGTTTTTT. Amino acid sequence: CASRSRVGELFF.

The chain employs TRBV4-3 and TRBJ1-2; D is unclear. CDR3 length: 14 residues. The germline V gene encodes CDR1 LGHNA and CDR2 YSLEER. V was trimmed by 7 bases and J by 4 bases, leaving 16 bases between them. CDR3 loop: CASIAQQLGYGYTF. In DNA, the CDR3 is TGCGCCAGCATCGCGCAACAGCTAGGCTATGGCTACACCTTC.

This clonotype was counted between two and nine times. The gene calls are TRBV12-3 or TRBV12-4 and TRBJ1-2, with D perhaps matching TRBD1 (5 bases). The CDR3 is 16 amino acids. Between the trimmed V and J ends, which lost 5 bases and 2 bases, there was a span of 18 bases. CDR3 DNA sequence: TGTGCCAGCAGTGAGACCGGGACTCCGAAAAACTATGGCTACACCTTC. Protein sequence: CASSETGTPKNYGYTF.

This clonotype was detected only once. V is TRBV6-4 and J is TRBJ1-1; TRBD1 is a possible D gene (5 bases). CDR1 and CDR2 (germline): MRHNA, SNTAGT. The CDR3 sequence is 13 residues long. Trimming stripped 5 bases from V and 3 bases from J, with 10 bases between. CDR3 in amino acids: CASSQTDHTEAFF. CDR3 nucleotides: TGTGCCAGCAGTCAGACAGACCACACTGAAGCTTTCTTT.